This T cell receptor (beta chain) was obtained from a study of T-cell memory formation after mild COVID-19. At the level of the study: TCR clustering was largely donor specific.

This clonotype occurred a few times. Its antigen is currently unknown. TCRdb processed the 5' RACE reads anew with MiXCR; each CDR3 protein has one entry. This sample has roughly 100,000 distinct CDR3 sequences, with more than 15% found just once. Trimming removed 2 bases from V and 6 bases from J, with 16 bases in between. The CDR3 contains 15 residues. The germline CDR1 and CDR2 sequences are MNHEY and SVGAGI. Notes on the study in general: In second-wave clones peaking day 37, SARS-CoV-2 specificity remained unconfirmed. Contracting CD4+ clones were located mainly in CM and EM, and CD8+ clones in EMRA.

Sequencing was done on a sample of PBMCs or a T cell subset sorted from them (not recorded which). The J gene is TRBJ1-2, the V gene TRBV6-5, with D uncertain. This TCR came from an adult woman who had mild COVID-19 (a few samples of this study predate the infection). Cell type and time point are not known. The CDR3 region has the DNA TGTGCCAGCAGTTACATACACCAACGGCAGCATGGCTACACCTTC. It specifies CASSYIHQRQHGYTF.